Listed below are T cell receptor beta chains from one sample, sequenced in a study of T cells in Graves' hyperthyroidism and ophthalmopathy. TCRdb processed the multiplex PCR reads anew with MiXCR; each CDR3 protein has one entry. The sample records 450,000 to 500,000 distinct CDR3 sequences, around a fifth being singletons. The sample taken for sequencing was blood. All receptors come from a woman in her 70s with Graves' ophthalmopathy. The CDR3 runs from the conserved cysteine through the conserved F or W. The D gene is left open where the match is weak. Clone size, where shown, is once, few, many, or a class for clones that have expanded.

CDR3aa: CASSWGRTYEQYF
CDR3nt: TGTGCCAGCAGCTGGGGGCGGACCTACGAGCAGTACTTC
abundance: -
v_gene: TRBV6-1
d_gene: -
j_gene: TRBJ2-7

CDR3aa: CASSPRTGLGTRETQYF
CDR3nt: TGTGCCAGCTCGCCAAGGACAGGGTTAGGCACTCGGGAGACCCAGTACTTC
abundance: -
v_gene: TRBV28
d_gene: TRBD1
j_gene: TRBJ2-5

CDR3aa: CASSPDSSSSYNSPLHF
CDR3nt: TGTGCCAGCTCCCCGGACAGTTCGAGCTCCTATAATTCACCCCTCCACTTT
abundance: -
v_gene: TRBV18
d_gene: -
j_gene: TRBJ1-6

CDR3aa: CASSQDTGGGELFF
CDR3nt: TGTGCCAGCAGCCAAGATACGGGAGGCGGGGAGCTGTTTTTT
abundance: few
v_gene: TRBV14
d_gene: TRBD2
j_gene: TRBJ2-2

CDR3aa: CASSGDRIRDRIDTQYF
CDR3nt: TGTGCCAGCAGCGGAGACCGCATACGGGACAGGATAGATACGCAGTATTTT
abundance: -
v_gene: TRBV7-9
d_gene: TRBD1
j_gene: TRBJ2-3

CDR3aa: CASSGRGETQYF
CDR3nt: TGTGCCAGCTCAGGGCGTGGAGAGACCCAGTACTTC
abundance: few
v_gene: TRBV18
d_gene: -
j_gene: TRBJ2-5

CDR3aa: CASSISPSGQGIDGYTF
CDR3nt: TGTGCCAGCAGTATTTCTCCCTCCGGACAGGGAATAGATGGCTACACCTTC
abundance: -
v_gene: TRBV28
d_gene: TRBD1
j_gene: TRBJ1-2

CDR3aa: CASRKRTGGTMNTEAFF
CDR3nt: TGTGCCAGCAGAAAACGGACAGGGGGAACCATGAACACTGAAGCTTTCTTT
abundance: many
v_gene: TRBV27
d_gene: TRBD1
j_gene: TRBJ1-1

CDR3aa: CASNRQSSYNEQFF
CDR3nt: TGTGCCAGCAATCGACAAAGCTCCTACAATGAGCAGTTCTTC
abundance: -
v_gene: TRBV9
d_gene: -
j_gene: TRBJ2-1

CDR3aa: CASSGTTQETQYF
CDR3nt: TGTGCCAGCAGTGGGACCACCCAAGAGACCCAGTACTTC
abundance: few
v_gene: TRBV6-1
d_gene: -
j_gene: TRBJ2-5

CDR3aa: CASSSVRGEAFF
CDR3nt: TGTGCCAGCAGCTCAGTAAGAGGTGAAGCTTTCTTT
abundance: few
v_gene: TRBV7-2
d_gene: -
j_gene: TRBJ1-1

CDR3aa: CASSFDRATGELFF
CDR3nt: TGTGCCAGCAGCTTCGACAGGGCTACCGGGGAGCTGTTTTTT
abundance: many
v_gene: TRBV7-9
d_gene: TRBD1
j_gene: TRBJ2-2

CDR3aa: CASSPLGGQYNEQFF
CDR3nt: TGTGCCAGCAGCCCCCTAGGGGGGCAATACAATGAGCAGTTCTTC
abundance: few
v_gene: TRBV7-3
d_gene: -
j_gene: TRBJ2-1

CDR3aa: CASSVGAGNQPQHF
CDR3nt: TGTGCCAGCAGCGTAGGGGCGGGCAATCAGCCCCAGCATTTT
abundance: many
v_gene: TRBV27
d_gene: -
j_gene: TRBJ1-5

CDR3aa: CASSPRSGNYNEQFF
CDR3nt: TGTGCCAGCAGCCCTAGAAGCGGGAACTACAATGAGCAGTTCTTC
abundance: few
v_gene: TRBV7-3
d_gene: TRBD2
j_gene: TRBJ2-1

CDR3aa: CASRPRRAVRNTIYF
CDR3nt: TGTGCCAGCAGACCCCGTCGGGCGGTGAGGAACACCATATATTTT
abundance: few
v_gene: TRBV28
d_gene: -
j_gene: TRBJ1-3

CDR3aa: CASSLAGQPNTEAFF
CDR3nt: TGTGCCAGCAGCTTAGCAGGACAGCCGAACACTGAAGCTTTCTTT
abundance: -
v_gene: TRBV7-9
d_gene: -
j_gene: TRBJ1-1

CDR3aa: CASSLLAGANNEQFF
CDR3nt: TGTGCCAGCAGCCTACTAGCGGGAGCCAACAATGAGCAGTTCTTC
abundance: many
v_gene: TRBV7-3
d_gene: TRBD2
j_gene: TRBJ2-1

CDR3aa: CATSTRGNQPQHF
CDR3nt: TGTGCCACCAGCACGAGGGGCAATCAGCCCCAGCATTTT
abundance: -
v_gene: TRBV6-1
d_gene: -
j_gene: TRBJ1-5

CDR3aa: CASSAQSNNSPLHF
CDR3nt: TGTGCCAGCAGTGCACAGAGTAACAATTCACCCCTCCACTTT
abundance: -
v_gene: TRBV6-1
d_gene: -
j_gene: TRBJ1-6